This entry is about one TCR beta chain. Libraries were prepared by immunoSEQ multiplex PCR; TCRdb keeps only in-frame clonotypes and omits some of them. The sample carries roughly 88,000 clones, about nine tenths recorded once. The data stem from a study of control samples from healthy donors and cancer patients. Germline V CDR1 and CDR2: SGHNT, YENEEA. The CDR3 runs to 9 residues. V shed 9 bases and J shed 13 bases, with 12 bases lying between them. Sequenced: blood. The V call is TRBV11-3, the J call TRBJ1-1; unclear D gene. The receptor comes from a woman in her thirties in good health. The CDR3 sequence is CARGSECFF. For the CDR3, the DNA is TGTGCCAGGGGGTCGGAGTGTTTCTTT. The full variable domain, its missing parts supplied by reference TRBV11-3 and TRBJ1-1, is EAGVVQSPRYKIIEKKQPVAFWCNPISGHNTLYWYLQNLGQGPELLIRYENEEAVDDSQLPKDRFSAERLKGVDSTLKIQPAELGDSAVYLCARGSECFFGQGTRLTVV.